This is a list of T cell receptor beta chains from one sample in a study of blood T cell repertoires in COVID-19. Profiled with immunoSEQ multiplex PCR; TCRdb holds only in-frame clones, not every one. This repertoire shows more than 150,000 clones, roughly 79% found once; its top ten account for 9% to 15%. Material: peripheral blood. The source is an elderly woman with COVID-19, enrolled during active disease. CDR3s include the opening cysteine and the closing phenylalanine or tryptophan. A D gene is named only where the DNA matches it firmly. Where a row states a size, it is once, few, many or the class of an expanded clone; other rows omit it.

few,NA,TRBJ2-7,TRBV11-3,CASSLGGESSYEQYF,TGTGCCAGCAGCTTAGGGGGGGAAAGCTCCTACGAGCAGTACTTC
NA,NA,TRBJ1-1,TRBV7-2,CASSLVRGITEAFF,TGTGCCAGCAGCTTAGTCCGGGGTATCACTGAAGCTTTCTTT
NA,TRBD1,TRBJ1-2,TRBV29-1,CSVGTGDYGYTF,TGCAGCGTTGGGACAGGGGACTATGGCTACACCTTC
NA,TRBD1,TRBJ1-2,TRBV2,CASSATGASAGGYTF,TGTGCCAGCAGCGCGACAGGGGCCTCCGCGGGTGGCTACACCTTC
NA,TRBD1,TRBJ1-5,TRBV19,CASSIVGQGEWQPQHF,TGTGCCAGTAGTATAGTGGGGCAGGGGGAATGGCAGCCCCAGCATTTT
once,TRBD1,TRBJ1-2,TRBV4-2,CASSQGTGSSYGYTF,TGTGCCAGCAGCCAAGGGACAGGGAGCTCCTATGGCTACACCTTC
NA,TRBD2,TRBJ2-7,TRBV4-2,CASSQDSYGLAGGPAYEQYF,TGTGCCAGCAGCCAAGATTCATATGGACTAGCGGGAGGGCCGGCCTACGAGCAGTACTTC
NA,NA,TRBJ1-2,TRBV11-3,CASSLGFQTSGGYTF,TGTGCCAGCAGCTTAGGTTTTCAAACGTCGGGGGGCTACACCTTC
NA,NA,TRBJ1-1,TRBV18,CASSPRQPGGNVNTEAFF,TGTGCCAGCTCACCCAGGCAGCCGGGAGGTAATGTGAACACTGAAGCTTTCTTT
NA,NA,TRBJ2-7,TRBV6-2/TRBV6-3,CASSWVRDSYEQYF,TGTGCCAGCAGTTGGGTCAGGGACTCCTACGAGCAGTACTTC
NA,NA,TRBJ2-6,TRBV5-4,CASSLAGSGANVLTF,TGTGCCAGCAGCTTGGCGGGCTCTGGGGCCAACGTCCTGACTTTC
NA,TRBD2,TRBJ2-1,TRBV5-1,CASSPSGMSYNEQFF,TGCGCCAGCAGTCCTAGCGGGATGTCCTACAATGAGCAGTTCTTC
NA,TRBD2,TRBJ2-7,TRBV4-3,CASSQERDGSYEQYF,TGCGCCAGCAGCCAGGAGCGGGACGGATCCTACGAGCAGTACTTC
few,TRBD1,TRBJ1-2,TRBV19,CASSGGQGVGGYTF,TGTGCCAGTAGTGGGGGACAGGGGGTAGGTGGCTACACCTTC
NA,TRBD1,TRBJ1-2,TRBV5-1,CASSKGGTDPGWGYTF,TGCGCCAGCAGCAAAGGAGGGACAGACCCAGGCTGGGGCTACACCTTC
NA,TRBD1,TRBJ1-1,TRBV2,CASSEQGQRNTEAFF,TGTGCCAGCAGTGAACAGGGACAGAGGAACACTGAAGCTTTCTTT
NA,NA,TRBJ2-7,TRBV28,CASRNWPLSYEQYF,TGTGCCAGCAGAAATTGGCCCCTCTCCTACGAGCAGTACTTC
few,TRBD2,TRBJ2-5,TRBV5-6,CASSFVAGGRETQYF,TGTGCCAGCAGCTTTGTGGCGGGGGGCCGGGAGACCCAGTACTTC
NA,TRBD1,TRBJ2-3,TRBV2,CASQGTGGRDTQYF,TGTGCCTCCCAAGGGACAGGGGGCAGAGATACGCAGTATTTT
few,NA,TRBJ1-2,TRBV4-1,CASSQPLGYALYGYTF,TGCGCCAGCAGCCAGCCGTTGGGCTACGCCCTGTATGGCTACACCTTC
few,NA,TRBJ2-2,TRBV18,CASSPGGPQTGELFF,TGTGCCAGCTCACCAGGAGGGCCTCAAACCGGGGAGCTGTTTTTT
NA,NA,TRBJ1-2,TRBV3-1/TRBV3-2,CASSPRDSSYGYTF,TGTGCCAGCAGCCCCCGGGACTCCAGCTATGGCTACACCTTC
NA,TRBD1,TRBJ2-5,TRBV24-1,CATSDPGQDKETQYF,TGTGCCACCAGTGACCCCGGACAGGACAAAGAGACCCAGTACTTC
once,TRBD1,TRBJ1-2,TRBV11-2,CASSPMLPGTGNFGYGYTF,TGTGCCAGCAGCCCTATGCTTCCCGGGACAGGGAATTTCGGCTATGGCTACACCTTC
NA,NA,TRBJ2-3,TRBV29-1,CSVDPLANSTDTQYF,TGCAGCGTTGACCCGCTAGCCAATAGCACAGATACGCAGTATTTT
NA,TRBD1,TRBJ2-2,TRBV7-9,CASSPRIRTGPWTGELFF,TGTGCCAGCAGCCCCAGAATAAGGACAGGGCCGTGGACCGGGGAGCTGTTTTTT
few,NA,TRBJ1-2,TRBV7-2,CASSPSWGDYGYTF,TGTGCCAGCAGCCCATCCTGGGGGGACTATGGCTACACCTTC
NA,TRBD2,TRBJ2-1,TRBV10-2,CASTRTSMYNEQFF,TGCGCCAGCACTAGGACTAGCATGTACAATGAGCAGTTCTTC
NA,NA,TRBJ1-2,TRBV19,CASSDQGQPLRGGYTF,TGTGCCAGTAGTGATCAAGGACAGCCCCTAAGGGGTGGCTACACCTTC
NA,NA,TRBJ2-3,TRBV2,CASSGRGSLSADTQYF,TGTGCCAGCAGTGGGCGAGGGTCCCTTTCCGCAGATACGCAGTATTTT
NA,TRBD1,TRBJ1-2,TRBV7-9,CASSSLWTGGRDYYGYTF,TGTGCCAGCAGCTCCCTCTGGACAGGAGGGAGAGACTACTATGGCTACACCTTC
NA,TRBD1,TRBJ1-2,TRBV7-8,CASSHPRDRGRYGYTF,TGTGCCAGCAGCCACCCTCGGGACAGGGGACGTTACGGCTACACCTTC
NA,NA,TRBJ1-5,TRBV19,CASSITGSAFSNQPQHF,TGTGCCAGTAGTATTACAGGATCAGCTTTTAGCAATCAGCCCCAGCATTTT
NA,TRBD2,TRBJ2-3,TRBV11-3,CASSNPSGGADTQYF,TGTGCCAGCAGCAACCCTAGCGGGGGTGCAGATACGCAGTATTTT
NA,NA,TRBJ1-2,TRBV6-5,CASGGHNYGYTF,TGTGCCTCGGGGGGTCATAACTATGGCTACACCTTC
few,TRBD1,TRBJ1-5,TRBV28,CASSLPGGYSNQPQHF,TGTGCCAGCAGTTTGCCAGGGGGGTATAGCAATCAGCCCCAGCATTTT
NA,NA,TRBJ1-1,TRBV4-3,CASSQDLVNTEAFF,TGCGCCAGCAGCCAAGATCTTGTGAACACTGAAGCTTTCTTT